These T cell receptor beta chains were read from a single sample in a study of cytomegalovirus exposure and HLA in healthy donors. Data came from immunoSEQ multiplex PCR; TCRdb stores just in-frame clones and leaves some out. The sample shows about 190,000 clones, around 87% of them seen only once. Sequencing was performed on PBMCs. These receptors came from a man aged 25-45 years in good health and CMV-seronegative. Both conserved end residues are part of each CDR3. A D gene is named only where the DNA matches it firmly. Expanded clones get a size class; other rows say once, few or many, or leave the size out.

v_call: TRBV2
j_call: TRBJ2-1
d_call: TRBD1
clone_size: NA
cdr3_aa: CASRAQGNEQFF
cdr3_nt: TGTGCCAGCAGGGCACAGGGGAATGAGCAGTTCTTC

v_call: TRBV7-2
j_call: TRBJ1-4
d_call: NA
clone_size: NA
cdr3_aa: CASSARTEVNEKLFF
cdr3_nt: TGTGCCAGCAGCGCCCGGACAGAAGTTAATGAAAAACTGTTTTTT

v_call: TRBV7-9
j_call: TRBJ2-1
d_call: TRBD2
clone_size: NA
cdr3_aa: CASSSLAGPSYNEQFF
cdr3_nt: TGTGCCAGCAGCTCACTAGCGGGCCCCTCCTACAATGAGCAGTTCTTC

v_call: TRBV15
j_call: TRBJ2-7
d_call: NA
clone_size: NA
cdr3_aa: CATSRLGFYEQYF
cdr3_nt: TGTGCCACCAGCAGACTAGGTTTCTACGAGCAGTACTTC

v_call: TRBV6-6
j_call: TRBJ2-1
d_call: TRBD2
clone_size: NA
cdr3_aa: CASSYRASGAGEQFF
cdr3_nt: TGTGCCAGCAGCTACCGGGCTAGCGGGGCCGGGGAGCAGTTCTTC

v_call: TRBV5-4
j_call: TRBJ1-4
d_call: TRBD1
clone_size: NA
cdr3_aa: CASSQGANEKLFF
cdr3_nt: TGTGCCAGCAGCCAGGGGGCGAATGAAAAACTGTTTTTT

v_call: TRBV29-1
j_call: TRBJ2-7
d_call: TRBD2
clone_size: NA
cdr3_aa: CSVEGGNSYEQYF
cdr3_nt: TGCAGCGTTGAGGGGGGGAATTCCTACGAGCAGTACTTC

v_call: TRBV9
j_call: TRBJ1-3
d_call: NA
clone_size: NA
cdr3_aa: CASPGPPGNTIYF
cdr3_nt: TGTGCCAGCCCAGGGCCTCCTGGAAACACCATATATTTT

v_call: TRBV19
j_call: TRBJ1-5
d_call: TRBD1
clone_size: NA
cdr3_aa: CASSSTLSGGLGQPQHF
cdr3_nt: TGTGCCAGTAGTAGCACCCTCTCAGGGGGTTTGGGTCAGCCCCAGCATTTT

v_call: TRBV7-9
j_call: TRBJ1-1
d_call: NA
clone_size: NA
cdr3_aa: CASSLIWDSEAFF
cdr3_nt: TGTGCCAGCAGCTTAATTTGGGACTCTGAAGCTTTCTTT

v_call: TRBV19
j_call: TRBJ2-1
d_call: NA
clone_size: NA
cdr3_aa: CASSPPPGGNEQFF
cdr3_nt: TGTGCCAGTAGTCCGCCCCCCGGAGGGAATGAGCAGTTCTTC

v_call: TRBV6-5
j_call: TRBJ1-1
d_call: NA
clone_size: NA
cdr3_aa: CASWAVSLTEAFF
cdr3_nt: TGTGCCAGCTGGGCTGTGTCCCTCACTGAAGCTTTCTTT

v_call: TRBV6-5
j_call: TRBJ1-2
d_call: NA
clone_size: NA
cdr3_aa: CASSGQYHGYTF
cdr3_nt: TGTGCCAGCAGTGGACAGTACCATGGCTACACCTTC

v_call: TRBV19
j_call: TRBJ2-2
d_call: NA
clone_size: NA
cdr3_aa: CASSISPVNTGELFF
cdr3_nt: TGTGCCAGTAGTATTTCCCCAGTTAACACCGGGGAGCTGTTTTTT

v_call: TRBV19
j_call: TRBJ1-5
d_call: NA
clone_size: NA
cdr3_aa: CASTRGLGGQPQHF
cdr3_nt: TGTGCCAGTACCCGGGGACTTGGGGGACAGCCCCAGCATTTT

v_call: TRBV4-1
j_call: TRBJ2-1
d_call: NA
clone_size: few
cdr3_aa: CASSQAGTEQFF
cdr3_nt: TGCGCCAGCAGCCAAGCTGGGACAGAGCAGTTCTTC

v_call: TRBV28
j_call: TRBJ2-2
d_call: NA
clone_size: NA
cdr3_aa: CASTSAGNTGELFF
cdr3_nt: TGTGCCAGCACCTCAGCGGGGAACACCGGGGAGCTGTTTTTT

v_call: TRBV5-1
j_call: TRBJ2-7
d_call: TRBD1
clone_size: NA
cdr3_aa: CASSSGGAPSYEQYF
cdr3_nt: TGCGCCAGCAGTTCAGGGGGCGCCCCCTCCTACGAGCAGTACTTC

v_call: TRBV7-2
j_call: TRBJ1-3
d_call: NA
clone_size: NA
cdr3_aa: CASSVVGRGDTIYF
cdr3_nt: TGTGCCAGCAGCGTCGTAGGTCGGGGAGACACCATATATTTT

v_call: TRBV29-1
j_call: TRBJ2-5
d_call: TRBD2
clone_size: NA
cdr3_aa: CSVRGGGVVETQYF
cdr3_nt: TGCAGCGTTCGCGGGGGAGGCGTGGTGGAGACCCAGTACTTC

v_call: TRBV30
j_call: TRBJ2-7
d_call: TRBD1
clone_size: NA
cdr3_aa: CAWSGKDRVGEQYF
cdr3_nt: TGTGCCTGGAGTGGGAAAGACAGGGTTGGGGAGCAGTACTTC

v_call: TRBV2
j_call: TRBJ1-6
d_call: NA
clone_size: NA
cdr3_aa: CASSEQGIYNSPLHF
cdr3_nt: TGTGCCAGCAGTGAACAGGGGATCTATAATTCACCCCTCCACTTT